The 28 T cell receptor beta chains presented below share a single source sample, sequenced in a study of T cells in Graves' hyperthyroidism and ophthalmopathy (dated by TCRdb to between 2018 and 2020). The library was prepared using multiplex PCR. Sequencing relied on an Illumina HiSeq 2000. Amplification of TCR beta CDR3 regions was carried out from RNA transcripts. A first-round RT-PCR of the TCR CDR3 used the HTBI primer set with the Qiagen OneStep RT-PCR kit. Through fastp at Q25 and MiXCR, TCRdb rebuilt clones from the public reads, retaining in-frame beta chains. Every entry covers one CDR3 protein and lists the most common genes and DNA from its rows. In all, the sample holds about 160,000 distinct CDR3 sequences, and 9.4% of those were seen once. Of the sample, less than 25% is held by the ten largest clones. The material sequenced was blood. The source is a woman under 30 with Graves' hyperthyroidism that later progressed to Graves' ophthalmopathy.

In DNA form, the CDR3 reads TGTGCCAGCAGTTACGACCACGGGGGGGAGTGGAGCTCCTACAATGAGCAGTTCTTC. Translated, it gives CASSYDHGGEWSSYNEQFF. This sequence joins TRBV25-1 and TRBJ2-1; 8 nucleotides agree with TRBD2. V shed 5 bases, J shed 0 bases, and the junction held 15 bases outside the gene matches. The CDR3 loop spans 19 amino acids. Germline V gives CDR1 MGHDK, CDR2 SYGVNS.

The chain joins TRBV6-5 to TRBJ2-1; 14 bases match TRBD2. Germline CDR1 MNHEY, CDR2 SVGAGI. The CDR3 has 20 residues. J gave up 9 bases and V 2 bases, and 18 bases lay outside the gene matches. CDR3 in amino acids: CASSYGGTSGSKGRTGEQFF. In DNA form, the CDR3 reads TGTGCCAGCAGTTACGGGGGGACTAGCGGGAGTAAGGGGAGAACCGGTGAGCAGTTCTTC.

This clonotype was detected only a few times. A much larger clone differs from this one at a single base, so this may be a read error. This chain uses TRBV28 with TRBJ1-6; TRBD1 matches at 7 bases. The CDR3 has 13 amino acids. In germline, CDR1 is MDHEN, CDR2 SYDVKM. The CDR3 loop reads CASSFRGQSPLYF. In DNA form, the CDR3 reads TGTGCCAGCAGTTTTAGGGGGCAATCACCCCTCTACTTT.

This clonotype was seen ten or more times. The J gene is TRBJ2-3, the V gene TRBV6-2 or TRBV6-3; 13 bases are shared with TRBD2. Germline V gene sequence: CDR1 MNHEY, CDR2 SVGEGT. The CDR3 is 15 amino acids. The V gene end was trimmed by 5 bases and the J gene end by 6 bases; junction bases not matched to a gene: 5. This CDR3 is CASSRLAGGQDTQYF. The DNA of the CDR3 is TGTGCCAGCAGTAGACTAGCGGGAGGACAGGATACGCAGTATTTT.

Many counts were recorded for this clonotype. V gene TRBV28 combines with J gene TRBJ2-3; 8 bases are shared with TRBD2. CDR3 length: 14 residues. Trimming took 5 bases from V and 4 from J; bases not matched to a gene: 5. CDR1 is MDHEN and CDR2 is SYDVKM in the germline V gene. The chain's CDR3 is CASSTGLASDTQYF. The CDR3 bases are TGTGCCAGCAGTACCGGACTAGCTTCAGATACGCAGTATTTT. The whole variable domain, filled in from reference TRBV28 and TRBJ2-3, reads DVKVTQSSRYLVKRTGEKVFLECVQDMDHENMFWYRQDPGLGLRLIYFSYDVKMKEKGDIPEGYSVSREKKERFSLILESASTNQTSMYLCASSTGLASDTQYFGPGTRLTVL.

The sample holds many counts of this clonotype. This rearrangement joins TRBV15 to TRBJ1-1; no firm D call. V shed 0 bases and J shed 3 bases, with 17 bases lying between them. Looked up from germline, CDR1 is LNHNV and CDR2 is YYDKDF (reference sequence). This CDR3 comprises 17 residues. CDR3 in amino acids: CATSRDYGSDLYTEAFF. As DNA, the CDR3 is TGTGCCACCAGCAGAGATTACGGGTCGGACTTATACACTGAAGCTTTCTTT.

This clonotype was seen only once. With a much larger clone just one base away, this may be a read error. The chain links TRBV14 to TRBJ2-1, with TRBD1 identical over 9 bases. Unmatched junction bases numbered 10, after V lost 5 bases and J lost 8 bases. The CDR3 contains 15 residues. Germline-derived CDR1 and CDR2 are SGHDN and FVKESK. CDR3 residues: CASSDAGTGFHEQFF. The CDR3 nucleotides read TGTGCCAGCAGCGACGCCGGGACAGGGTTCCATGAGCAGTTCTTC.

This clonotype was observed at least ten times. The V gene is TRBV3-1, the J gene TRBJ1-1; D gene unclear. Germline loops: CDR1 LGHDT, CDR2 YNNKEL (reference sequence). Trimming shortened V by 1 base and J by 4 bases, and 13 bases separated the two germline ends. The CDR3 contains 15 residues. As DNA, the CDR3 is TGTGCCAGCAGCCAAGCGGCGGCCGCAGGCACTGAAGCTTTCTTT. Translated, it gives CASSQAAAAGTEAFF.

CDR3 bases: TGTGCCAGCAGTCCGACGACCAATAGGAGGGATAATGAAAAACTGTTTTTT. Translating it yields CASSPTTNRRDNEKLFF. The chain employs TRBV28 and TRBJ1-4; D gene ambiguous. Trimming took 5 bases from V and 4 from J, leaving 20 bases between them. The CDR3 contains 17 residues. CDR1 and CDR2 from the germline V gene are MDHEN and SYDVKM.

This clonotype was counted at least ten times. The CDR3 DNA follows: TGTGCCAGCAGCCTCGGACAGTACTACGAGCAGTACTTC. This translates into CASSLGQYYEQYF. V gene TRBV7-9 combines with J gene TRBJ2-7; D may be TRBD1 (6 bases). The ends were cut back, 5 bases at V and 3 bases at J, with 11 bases in the middle. The length of the CDR3 is 13 residues. Germline V lookup: CDR1 SEHNR, CDR2 FQNEAQ (reference sequence).

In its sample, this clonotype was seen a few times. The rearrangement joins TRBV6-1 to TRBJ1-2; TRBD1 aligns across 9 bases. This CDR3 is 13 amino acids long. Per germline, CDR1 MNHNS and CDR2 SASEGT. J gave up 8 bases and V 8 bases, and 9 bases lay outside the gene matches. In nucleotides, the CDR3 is TGTGCCAGCCGACAGGGGGGACTCTGGGGCTACACCTTC. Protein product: CASRQGGLWGYTF.

CDR3 coding DNA: TGTGCCACCAGTGATTTAGGCCAGGGCGTAGGCTACACCTTC. Amino acid sequence: CATSDLGQGVGYTF. This chain uses TRBV24-1 with TRBJ1-2; a possible D gene is TRBD1 (5 bases). The CDR3 is 14 amino acids. From germline, CDR1 is KGHDR and CDR2 SFDVKD. The V end was cut by 1 base, the J end by 8 bases, with 13 bases between.

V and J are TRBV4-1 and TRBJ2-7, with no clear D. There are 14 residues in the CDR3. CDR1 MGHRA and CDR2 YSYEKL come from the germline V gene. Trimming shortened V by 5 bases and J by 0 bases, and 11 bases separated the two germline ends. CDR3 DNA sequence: TGCGCCAGCAGCATAAAAGGGTTCTCCTACGAGCAGTACTTC. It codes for CASSIKGFSYEQYF.

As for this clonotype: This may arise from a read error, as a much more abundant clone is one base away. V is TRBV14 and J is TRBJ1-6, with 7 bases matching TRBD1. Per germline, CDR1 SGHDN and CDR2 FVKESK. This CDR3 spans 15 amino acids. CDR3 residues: CANSPFQGVDSPLHF. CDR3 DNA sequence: TGTGCCAACAGCCCCTTCCAGGGGGTGGATTCACCCCTCCACTTT.

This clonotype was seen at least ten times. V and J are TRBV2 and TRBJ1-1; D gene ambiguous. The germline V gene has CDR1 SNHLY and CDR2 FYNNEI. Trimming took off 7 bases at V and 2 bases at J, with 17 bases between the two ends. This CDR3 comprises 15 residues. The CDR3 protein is CASIRWSQANTEAFF. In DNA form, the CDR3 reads TGTGCCAGCATACGGTGGTCCCAGGCTAACACTGAAGCTTTCTTT.

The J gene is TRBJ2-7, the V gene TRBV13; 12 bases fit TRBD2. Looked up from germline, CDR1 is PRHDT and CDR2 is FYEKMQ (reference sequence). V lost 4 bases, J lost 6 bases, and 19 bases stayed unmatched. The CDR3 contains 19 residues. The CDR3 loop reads CASSSHTWTSGNGVGEQYF. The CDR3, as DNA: TGTGCCAGCAGCTCTCATACTTGGACTAGCGGGAACGGGGTAGGCGAGCAGTACTTC.

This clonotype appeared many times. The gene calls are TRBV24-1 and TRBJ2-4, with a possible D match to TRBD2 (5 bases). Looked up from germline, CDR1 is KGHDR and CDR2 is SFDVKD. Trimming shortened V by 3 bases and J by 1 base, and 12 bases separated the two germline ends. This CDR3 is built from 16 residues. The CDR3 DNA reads TGTGCCACCAGTGATGGGAGACCTCTTGCCAAAAACATTCAGTACTTC. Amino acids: CATSDGRPLAKNIQYF.

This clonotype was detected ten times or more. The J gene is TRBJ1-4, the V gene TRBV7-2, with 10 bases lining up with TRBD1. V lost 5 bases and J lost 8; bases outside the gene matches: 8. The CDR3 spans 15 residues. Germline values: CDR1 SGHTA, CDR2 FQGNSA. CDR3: CASSPWDRGGEKLFF. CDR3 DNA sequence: TGTGCCAGCAGCCCCTGGGACAGGGGAGGAGAAAAACTGTTTTTT.

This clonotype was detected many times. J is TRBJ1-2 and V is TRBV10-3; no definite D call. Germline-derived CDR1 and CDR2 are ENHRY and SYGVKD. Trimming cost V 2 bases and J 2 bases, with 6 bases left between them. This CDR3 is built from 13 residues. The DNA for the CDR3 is TGTGCCATCAGTGAGACTGGAAACTATGGCTACACCTTC. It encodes CAISETGNYGYTF.

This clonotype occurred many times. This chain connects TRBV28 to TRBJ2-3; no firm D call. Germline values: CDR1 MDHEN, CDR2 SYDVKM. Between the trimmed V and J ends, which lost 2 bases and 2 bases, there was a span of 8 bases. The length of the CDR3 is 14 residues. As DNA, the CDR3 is TGTGCCAGCAGTTTAACAGCGTACACAGATACGCAGTATTTT. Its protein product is CASSLTAYTDTQYF.

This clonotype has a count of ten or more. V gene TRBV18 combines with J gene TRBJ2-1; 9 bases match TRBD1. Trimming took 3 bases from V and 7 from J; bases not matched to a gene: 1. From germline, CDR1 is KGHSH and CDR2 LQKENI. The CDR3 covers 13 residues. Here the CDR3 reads CASSPGQGNEQFF. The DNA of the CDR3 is TGTGCCAGCTCACCGGGACAGGGAAATGAGCAGTTCTTC.

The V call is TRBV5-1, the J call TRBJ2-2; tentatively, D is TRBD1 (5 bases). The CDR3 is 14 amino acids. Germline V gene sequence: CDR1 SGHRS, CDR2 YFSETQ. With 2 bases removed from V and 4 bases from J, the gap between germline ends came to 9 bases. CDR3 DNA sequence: TGCGCCAGCAGCTTTGCAGGGTCCACCGGGGAGCTGTTTTTT. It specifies CASSFAGSTGELFF.

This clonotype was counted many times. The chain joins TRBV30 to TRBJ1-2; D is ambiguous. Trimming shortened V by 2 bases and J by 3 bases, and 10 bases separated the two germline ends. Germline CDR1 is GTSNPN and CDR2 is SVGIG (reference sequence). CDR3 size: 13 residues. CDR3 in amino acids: CAWSYGRYYGYTF. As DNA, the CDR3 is TGTGCCTGGAGTTATGGTCGGTACTATGGCTACACCTTC.

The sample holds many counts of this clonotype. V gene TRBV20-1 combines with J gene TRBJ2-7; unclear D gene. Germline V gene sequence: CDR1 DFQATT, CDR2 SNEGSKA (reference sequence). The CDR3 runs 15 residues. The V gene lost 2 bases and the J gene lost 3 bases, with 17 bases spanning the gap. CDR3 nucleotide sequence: TGCAGTGCTAGATTTTTGGGTCCACCCTTCTACGAGCAGTACTTC. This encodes CSARFLGPPFYEQYF.

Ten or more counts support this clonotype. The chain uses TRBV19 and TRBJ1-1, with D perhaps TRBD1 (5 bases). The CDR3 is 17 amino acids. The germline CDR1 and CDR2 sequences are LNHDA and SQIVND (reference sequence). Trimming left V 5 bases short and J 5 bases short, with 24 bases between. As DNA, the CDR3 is TGTGCCAGTAGTCCCCGCCGATGGACGGTGGGGGAAACTGAAGCTTTCTTT. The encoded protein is CASSPRRWTVGETEAFF.

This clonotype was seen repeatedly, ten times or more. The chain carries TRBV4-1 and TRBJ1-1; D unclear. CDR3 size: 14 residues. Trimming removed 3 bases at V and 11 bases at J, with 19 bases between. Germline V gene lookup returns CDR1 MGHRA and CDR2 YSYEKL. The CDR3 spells CASSQVGIKDLAFF. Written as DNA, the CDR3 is TGCGCCAGCAGCCAGGTTGGGATTAAGGATTTGGCTTTCTTT.

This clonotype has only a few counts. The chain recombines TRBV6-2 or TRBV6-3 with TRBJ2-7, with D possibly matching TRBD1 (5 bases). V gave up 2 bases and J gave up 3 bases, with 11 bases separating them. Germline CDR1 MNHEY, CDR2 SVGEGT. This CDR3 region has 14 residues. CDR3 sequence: CASSYTQAHYEQYF. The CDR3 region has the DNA TGTGCCAGCAGTTACACACAGGCCCACTACGAGCAGTACTTC.

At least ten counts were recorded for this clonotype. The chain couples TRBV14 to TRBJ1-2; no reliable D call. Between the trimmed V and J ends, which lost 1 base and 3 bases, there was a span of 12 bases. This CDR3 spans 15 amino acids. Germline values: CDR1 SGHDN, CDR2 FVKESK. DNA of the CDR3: TGTGCCAGCAGCCAAGGATATGTGATCTACTATGGCTACACCTTC. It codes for CASSQGYVIYYGYTF.